Listed here is a single TCR beta chain. Generated by immunoSEQ multiplex PCR, the TCRdb table keeps only in-frame clones and is missing some. This repertoire shows 95,000 to 150,000 clones, 85% to 90% found once; its top ten account for 7.7%. The data are from a study of T cell responses to AZD1222 COVID-19 vaccine. V was trimmed by 1 base and J by 4 bases, leaving 7 bases between them. Germline CDR1 and CDR2: SGHAT and FQDESV (reference sequence). This CDR3 comprises 13 residues. The TCR was taken from an adult in good health. This rearrangement joins TRBV11-1 to TRBJ1-1, with D possibly being TRBD1 (6 bases). Sequences were derived from peripheral blood, sampled on day 0 of AZD1222 vaccination. CDR3 protein: CASSLGTATEAFF. Written as DNA, the CDR3 is TGTGCCAGCAGCTTAGGGACAGCCACTGAAGCTTTCTTT. Variable domain in full (rest from reference TRBV11-1 and TRBJ1-1): EAEVAQSPRYKITEKSQAVAFWCDPISGHATLYWYRQILGQGPELLVQFQDESVVDDSQLPKDRFSAERLKGVDSTLKIQPAELGDSAMYLCASSLGTATEAFFGQGTRLTVV.